Listed below are T cell receptor beta chains from one sample, sequenced in a study of control samples from healthy donors and cancer patients. The data were produced by immunoSEQ multiplex PCR, yet TCRdb's version contains in-frame clones alone and is incomplete. The repertoire consists of under 150,000 clones, with approximately 94% occurring once and the leading ten covering around 3.6%. Sequencing used blood. These receptors all stem from a man aged 25 to 40 in good health. Both conserved end residues are part of each CDR3. Fields, in order: CDR3 DNA, CDR3 protein, J gene, V gene, clone size, D gene. D genes are given only for firm matches. A row's size may be missing; if present it is once, few, many or a size class.

cdr3_nt: TGTGCTAGTGGTTCTGGGACTCGAGGAGCTTTCTTT; cdr3_aa: CASGSGTRGAFF; j_call: TRBJ1-1; v_call: TRBV12-5; clone_size: .; d_call: .
cdr3_nt: TGTGCCAGCAGTTTGAGGGTTAACTATGGCTACACCTTC; cdr3_aa: CASSLRVNYGYTF; j_call: TRBJ1-2; v_call: TRBV12-3/TRBV12-4; clone_size: .; d_call: .
cdr3_nt: TGTGCCAGCTCTGGGGGCGGGGATACTGAAGCTTTCTTT; cdr3_aa: CASSGGGDTEAFF; j_call: TRBJ1-1; v_call: TRBV18; clone_size: .; d_call: .
cdr3_nt: TGCGCCAGCAGCCAAGATTATGGCGGGGTACGCCAGCCCCAGCATTTT; cdr3_aa: CASSQDYGGVRQPQHF; j_call: TRBJ1-5; v_call: TRBV4-3; clone_size: .; d_call: .
cdr3_nt: TGTGCCAGCAGCTTAGTACCGGACAGGGGGTATAGCAATCAGCCCCAGCATTTT; cdr3_aa: CASSLVPDRGYSNQPQHF; j_call: TRBJ1-5; v_call: TRBV11-2; clone_size: .; d_call: TRBD1
cdr3_nt: TGTGCCAGCAGCTTGAGAGCAGGACTAGCCTCCTATAATTCACCCCTCCACTTT; cdr3_aa: CASSLRAGLASYNSPLHF; j_call: TRBJ1-6; v_call: TRBV5-4; clone_size: .; d_call: .
cdr3_nt: TGCAGCGTTCGGCTAGCGGGGGTCGTTGGGGATGAGCAGTTCTTC; cdr3_aa: CSVRLAGVVGDEQFF; j_call: TRBJ2-1; v_call: TRBV29-1; clone_size: once; d_call: TRBD2
cdr3_nt: TGTGCCAGCAGTTGGGGAATTCGGCAGTTCTTC; cdr3_aa: CASSWGIRQFF; j_call: TRBJ2-1; v_call: TRBV12-3/TRBV12-4; clone_size: .; d_call: .
cdr3_nt: TGTGCCTGGAGACAGGGGGATAATTCACCCCTCCACTTT; cdr3_aa: CAWRQGDNSPLHF; j_call: TRBJ1-6; v_call: TRBV30; clone_size: .; d_call: TRBD1
cdr3_nt: TGCGCCAGCAGAGGACAGGGGTTTGATGAGCAGTTCTTC; cdr3_aa: CASRGQGFDEQFF; j_call: TRBJ2-1; v_call: TRBV5-1; clone_size: .; d_call: TRBD1
cdr3_nt: TGCAGCGTTGAAGTAATAGACCAAGAGACCCAGTACTTC; cdr3_aa: CSVEVIDQETQYF; j_call: TRBJ2-5; v_call: TRBV29-1; clone_size: .; d_call: .
cdr3_nt: TGTGCCAGCAGTTTAGGGGTTTTCGGCTCCTACAATGAGCAGTTCTTC; cdr3_aa: CASSLGVFGSYNEQFF; j_call: TRBJ2-1; v_call: TRBV28; clone_size: .; d_call: .
cdr3_nt: TGTGCCTGGAGTAGCAGTCTCCCCTCTGGAAACACCATATATTTT; cdr3_aa: CAWSSSLPSGNTIYF; j_call: TRBJ1-3; v_call: TRBV30; clone_size: .; d_call: .
cdr3_nt: TGTGCCAGCAGCCTGGGGGACAGCTCTGGAAACACCATATATTTT; cdr3_aa: CASSLGDSSGNTIYF; j_call: TRBJ1-3; v_call: TRBV5-6; clone_size: .; d_call: TRBD1
cdr3_nt: TGTGCCAGCAGCTTAACGCCGGGTTTGCAAGAGACCCAGTACTTC; cdr3_aa: CASSLTPGLQETQYF; j_call: TRBJ2-5; v_call: TRBV7-3; clone_size: .; d_call: .
cdr3_nt: TGTGCCAGCAGTCTCAGATTCCAGCCCCAGCATTTT; cdr3_aa: CASSLRFQPQHF; j_call: TRBJ1-5; v_call: TRBV6-2/TRBV6-3; clone_size: .; d_call: .
cdr3_nt: TGTGCCAGCAGGGGCCCACTAGATACGCAGTATTTT; cdr3_aa: CASRGPLDTQYF; j_call: TRBJ2-3; v_call: TRBV28; clone_size: .; d_call: .
cdr3_nt: TGTGCCTGGAGTGCCCCCGGGGTGATCTACGAGCAGTACTTC; cdr3_aa: CAWSAPGVIYEQYF; j_call: TRBJ2-7; v_call: TRBV30; clone_size: .; d_call: .
cdr3_nt: TGTGCCAGTAGTGGGGGCCCTGAAGCTTTCTTT; cdr3_aa: CASSGGPEAFF; j_call: TRBJ1-1; v_call: TRBV19; clone_size: .; d_call: .
cdr3_nt: TGTGCCAGCAGTGACGCCCTAGCGGGGGTTCAGTATTTT; cdr3_aa: CASSDALAGVQYF; j_call: TRBJ2-3; v_call: TRBV6-4; clone_size: .; d_call: TRBD2
cdr3_nt: TGTGCCAGCAGCTTAGCGCGGGGGGACAGGGGTGACGATACGCAGTATTTT; cdr3_aa: CASSLARGDRGDDTQYF; j_call: TRBJ2-3; v_call: TRBV11-2; clone_size: .; d_call: TRBD1
cdr3_nt: TGTGCCAGTAGTATAGGTGGCTCCAACAATGAGCAGTTCTTC; cdr3_aa: CASSIGGSNNEQFF; j_call: TRBJ2-1; v_call: TRBV19; clone_size: .; d_call: .
cdr3_nt: TGTGCCAGCAGTGAGGGACAGGGCAATCAGCCCCAGCATTTT; cdr3_aa: CASSEGQGNQPQHF; j_call: TRBJ1-5; v_call: TRBV6-4; clone_size: .; d_call: TRBD1
cdr3_nt: TGTGCCTGGAGGGACAGGCCCCCTTCACCCCTCCACTTT; cdr3_aa: CAWRDRPPSPLHF; j_call: TRBJ1-6; v_call: TRBV30; clone_size: .; d_call: TRBD1
cdr3_nt: TGTGCCAGCAGCCAAGATAGCAGTACCCGGGCCCTAAATTCACCCCTCCACTTT; cdr3_aa: CASSQDSSTRALNSPLHF; j_call: TRBJ1-6; v_call: TRBV4-2; clone_size: .; d_call: .
cdr3_nt: TGTGCCAGCAGCCTTAAAGACAGCGTGTACGAGCAGTACTTC; cdr3_aa: CASSLKDSVYEQYF; j_call: TRBJ2-7; v_call: TRBV7-9; clone_size: .; d_call: .
cdr3_nt: .; cdr3_aa: CASSSSGRQGGQPQHF; j_call: TRBJ1-5; v_call: TRBV10-2; clone_size: few; d_call: .
cdr3_nt: TGTGCCAGCAGCTCCGGGGCGGGAACCGGAGATACGCAGTATTTT; cdr3_aa: CASSSGAGTGDTQYF; j_call: TRBJ2-3; v_call: TRBV5-5; clone_size: .; d_call: .
cdr3_nt: TGTGCCAGCAGTTACACGGGGGGAGGCTCCTACGAGCAGTACTTC; cdr3_aa: CASSYTGGGSYEQYF; j_call: TRBJ2-7; v_call: TRBV6-2/TRBV6-3; clone_size: .; d_call: TRBD2
cdr3_nt: TGTGCCAGCAGCTTGGCCCTAGCGGGGGGGGAGACCCAGTACTTC; cdr3_aa: CASSLALAGGETQYF; j_call: TRBJ2-5; v_call: TRBV5-4; clone_size: .; d_call: TRBD2
cdr3_nt: TGTGCCAGCAGTTTTCCAGGGAACTATGGCTACACCTTC; cdr3_aa: CASSFPGNYGYTF; j_call: TRBJ1-2; v_call: TRBV12-3/TRBV12-4; clone_size: .; d_call: .
cdr3_nt: TGTGCCAGCAGTTACTCATCAGGGATAGGAAACACCATATATTTT; cdr3_aa: CASSYSSGIGNTIYF; j_call: TRBJ1-3; v_call: TRBV6-5; clone_size: once; d_call: .
cdr3_nt: TGTGCCAGCAGTTACCCCGACAATGAGCAGTTCTTC; cdr3_aa: CASSYPDNEQFF; j_call: TRBJ2-1; v_call: TRBV6-2/TRBV6-3; clone_size: .; d_call: .
cdr3_nt: TGTGCCAGCATGCAAAGTACTCAAGAGACCCAGTACTTC; cdr3_aa: CASMQSTQETQYF; j_call: TRBJ2-5; v_call: TRBV7-8; clone_size: .; d_call: .
cdr3_nt: TGTGCCAGTAGTGCGGACAGAGGGGAAAACACCATATATTTT; cdr3_aa: CASSADRGENTIYF; j_call: TRBJ1-3; v_call: TRBV19; clone_size: once; d_call: .
cdr3_nt: TGTGCCAGCAGTGAGAGGGGCGGGGGGGCCCACGAGCAGTACTTC; cdr3_aa: CASSERGGGAHEQYF; j_call: TRBJ2-7; v_call: TRBV6-1; clone_size: .; d_call: TRBD2
cdr3_nt: TGTGCCAGCAGCTCGCGACAGGGCGAGCAGTACTTC; cdr3_aa: CASSSRQGEQYF; j_call: TRBJ2-7; v_call: TRBV11-2; clone_size: few; d_call: TRBD1
cdr3_nt: TGTGCCAGCAGTCGCGGGACTAGCGGGTCCTACGAGCAGTACTTC; cdr3_aa: CASSRGTSGSYEQYF; j_call: TRBJ2-7; v_call: TRBV5-6; clone_size: .; d_call: TRBD2
cdr3_nt: TGTGCCAGCAGCCCCCTCTCCGGGATGGGAACCTACGAGCAGTACTTC; cdr3_aa: CASSPLSGMGTYEQYF; j_call: TRBJ2-7; v_call: TRBV5-6; clone_size: .; d_call: .
cdr3_nt: TGTGCCAGCAGCTTGCAGGGAGAAAAACTGTTTTTT; cdr3_aa: CASSLQGEKLFF; j_call: TRBJ1-4; v_call: TRBV28; clone_size: .; d_call: .
cdr3_nt: TGTGCCAGCAGCTTCTCGGTTACTGGCTACACCTTC; cdr3_aa: CASSFSVTGYTF; j_call: TRBJ1-2; v_call: TRBV5-6; clone_size: .; d_call: .
cdr3_nt: TGTGCCAGTAGTATTCTTAGAGGGTACGAGCAGTACTTC; cdr3_aa: CASSILRGYEQYF; j_call: TRBJ2-7; v_call: TRBV19; clone_size: .; d_call: .
cdr3_nt: TGTGCCACCAGCAGAGAGAAGTTCTATGGCTACACCTTC; cdr3_aa: CATSREKFYGYTF; j_call: TRBJ1-2; v_call: TRBV15; clone_size: .; d_call: .
cdr3_nt: TGTGCCAGCAGAGAGGGCCCCTCGAACACCGGGGAGCTGTTTTTT; cdr3_aa: CASREGPSNTGELFF; j_call: TRBJ2-2; v_call: TRBV6-6; clone_size: .; d_call: .
cdr3_nt: TGTGCCAGCAGCCAGGGGGGCGGAGGTTATGCTTTCTTT; cdr3_aa: CASSQGGGGYAFF; j_call: TRBJ1-1; v_call: TRBV7-2; clone_size: .; d_call: TRBD1
cdr3_nt: TGTGCCAGCCGGGGACAGGGAAACGAGCAGTACTTC; cdr3_aa: CASRGQGNEQYF; j_call: TRBJ2-7; v_call: TRBV2; clone_size: once; d_call: TRBD1
cdr3_nt: TGTGCCAGCAGTTCATTCCGGGACAGGGCTCGGGTATATGGCTACACCTTC; cdr3_aa: CASSSFRDRARVYGYTF; j_call: TRBJ1-2; v_call: TRBV6-2/TRBV6-3; clone_size: .; d_call: TRBD1
cdr3_nt: TGTGCCTGGGACGGAGGGAGTACGCAGTATTTT; cdr3_aa: CAWDGGSTQYF; j_call: TRBJ2-3; v_call: TRBV30; clone_size: .; d_call: .
cdr3_nt: TGCGCCAGCAACGGGGCAACTGGAAACACCATATATTTT; cdr3_aa: CASNGATGNTIYF; j_call: TRBJ1-3; v_call: TRBV4-1; clone_size: .; d_call: .
cdr3_nt: TGCGCCAGCAGCTTGGTGATGGGGGACACTGAAGCTTTCTTT; cdr3_aa: CASSLVMGDTEAFF; j_call: TRBJ1-1; v_call: TRBV5-1; clone_size: once; d_call: .
cdr3_nt: TGTGCCAGCACACGCCGAGGAGGGGGCGGGGTGAATGAGCAGTTCTTC; cdr3_aa: CASTRRGGGGVNEQFF; j_call: TRBJ2-1; v_call: TRBV28; clone_size: .; d_call: .